The 27 T cell receptor beta chains reported below all come from one sample, sequenced in a study of vaccination and CD4 T cells after COVID-19. No antigen has been assigned to these receptors. Treatment of the sample: roughly 10-day PBMC culture with coronavirus spike peptide pools or control peptides (ViraFEST assay). Cultured CD4+ T cell DNA underwent sequencing with the Oncomine TCR Beta short-read assay. TCRdb re-derived calls from the PCR reads in MiXCR, one entry per CDR3 protein. The data contain some 20,000 distinct CDR3 sequences, around 33% of them singletons. Sample: cultured CD4+ T cells from blood. These receptors all stem from a human donor with COVID-19.

This clonotype appeared a few times. The V call is TRBV6-1, the J call TRBJ1-1; no reliable D call. The germline gives CDR1 MNHNS, CDR2 SASEGT. Trimming stripped 6 bases from V and 4 bases from J, with 12 bases between. This CDR3 comprises 13 residues. CDR3 sequence reads: CASSGRYGTEAFF. The CDR3 nucleotides are TGTGCCAGCAGCGGTCGGTACGGCACTGAAGCTTTCTTT.

This clonotype occurred a few times. The V gene is TRBV15, the J gene TRBJ2-1; TRBD1 agrees at 7 bases. The ends lost 3 bases at V and 12 bases at J; junction bases unmatched: 2. The CDR3 runs 11 residues. Germline CDR1 and CDR2: LNHNV and YYDKDF (reference sequence). The CDR3 DNA is TGTGCCACCAGCAGCGGGACAGCGCAGTTCTTC. Its protein product is CATSSGTAQFF. Together with reference TRBV15 and TRBJ2-1, the CDR3 gives the full variable domain: DAMVIQNPRYQVTQFGKPVTLSCSQTLNHNVMYWYQQKSSQAPKLLFHYYDKDFNNEADTPDNFQSRRPNTSFCFLDIRSPGLGDTAMYLCATSSGTAQFFGPGTRLTVL.

The genes are TRBV4-2 and TRBJ1-2; 10 nucleotides align to TRBD1. CDR1 LGHNA and CDR2 YNFKEQ come from the germline V gene. The CDR3 length is 15 residues. J gave up 5 bases and V 7 bases, and 10 bases lay outside the gene matches. The CDR3 sequence: CASTRSGTGDYGYTF. The CDR3 DNA reads TGTGCCAGCACTCGCTCCGGGACAGGGGATTATGGCTACACCTTC.

In its sample, this clonotype is medium-sized. The CDR3 spells CASSRTGATSSTEAFF. The CDR3 region has the DNA TGTGCCAGCAGTCGGACAGGAGCGACTTCGTCCACTGAAGCTTTCTTT. V is TRBV12-3 or TRBV12-4 and J is TRBJ1-1, with 7 nucleotides matching TRBD1. The CDR3 totals 16 residues. The ends lost 5 bases at V and 4 bases at J; junction bases unmatched: 13.

This clonotype was seen only a few times. The chain recombines TRBV7-2 with TRBJ2-1; no firm D call. The CDR3 sequence is 13 residues long. Trimming stripped 3 bases from V and 5 bases from J, with 8 bases between. The germline gives CDR1 SGHTA, CDR2 FQGNSA. The CDR3 DNA reads as TGTGCCAGCAGCTTCTATAAGGACAATGAGCAGTTCTTC. Its protein is CASSFYKDNEQFF.

Only a few counts were recorded for this clonotype. V is TRBV5-4 and J is TRBJ2-3; no definite D call. The CDR3 consists of 13 residues. Trimming pared 2 bases from V and 1 base from J, leaving 5 bases between. Germline V lookup: CDR1 SGHNT, CDR2 YYREEE (reference sequence). CDR3 bases: TGTGCCAGCAGCTTTGAGCGCACAGATACGCAGTATTTT. Translation: CASSFERTDTQYF.

The chain uses TRBV19 and TRBJ1-5, with unresolved D. V lost 8 bases, J lost 5 bases, and 7 bases lay in between. CDR1 is LNHDA and CDR2 is SQIVND in the germline V gene (reference sequence). This CDR3 comprises 11 residues. The CDR3 nucleotides are TGTGCCAGTGGTCTCTATCAGCCCCAGCATTTT. Translated: CASGLYQPQHF.

The rearrangement links TRBV19 to TRBJ2-2; perhaps TRBD1 as D (6 bases). The germline gives CDR1 LNHDA, CDR2 SQIVND (reference sequence). The CDR3 has 16 residues. V dropped 7 bases and J dropped 0 bases, with 15 bases sitting between them. Here the CDR3 reads CASTQKGQANTGELFF. CDR3 in DNA: TGTGCCAGTACCCAGAAGGGACAAGCGAACACCGGGGAGCTGTTTTTT.

V gene TRBV7-2 combines with J gene TRBJ2-2; the D gene is possibly TRBD2 (5 bases). Trimming took off 5 bases at V and 2 bases at J, with 9 bases between the two ends. The germline CDR1 and CDR2 sequences are SGHTA and FQGNSA. The length of the CDR3 is 14 residues. CDR3 residues: CASSTRLNTGELFF. The CDR3 coding sequence is TGTGCCAGCAGCACCCGACTAAACACCGGGGAGCTGTTTTTT.

The gene calls are TRBV20-1 and TRBJ2-3; possible D gene TRBD2, 5 bases. Trimming took off 3 bases at V and 2 bases at J, with 12 bases between the two ends. CDR3 length equals 14 residues. From germline, CDR1 is DFQATT and CDR2 SNEGSKA (reference sequence). The CDR3 nucleotides are TGCAGTGCTAGTTTTGAGGGAACCACAGATACGCAGTATTTT. It encodes CSASFEGTTDTQYF.

This clonotype has just a few counts. In DNA, the CDR3 is TGCAGTGCGGGACAGGGGGCGGGGCTGGGTAATGAGCAGTTCTTC. It translates to CSAGQGAGLGNEQFF. This rearrangement joins TRBV20-1 to TRBJ2-1, with 12 bases matching TRBD1. The ends lost 6 bases at V and 7 bases at J; junction bases unmatched: 10. Germline V gene data show CDR1 as DFQATT and CDR2 as SNEGSKA (reference sequence). The CDR3 loop spans 15 amino acids.

J is TRBJ1-1 and V is TRBV12-3 or TRBV12-4; no clear D. The CDR3 loop spans 12 amino acids. V was cut by 5 bases and J by 11 bases, with 15 bases left in between. The CDR3 is CASSLTAQNAFF. The DNA for the CDR3 is TGTGCCAGCAGTCTAACGGCCCAGAACGCTTTCTTT.

J is TRBJ1-5 and V is TRBV2, with a possible D match to TRBD1 (5 bases). Trimming took 0 bases from V and 5 from J, leaving 11 bases between them. The CDR3 loop spans 15 amino acids. Per germline, CDR1 SNHLY and CDR2 FYNNEI. CDR3 coding DNA: TGTGCCAGCAGTGAAGCGGGCAGGGCTGATCAGCCCCAGCATTTT. This translates into CASSEAGRADQPQHF. Using reference TRBV2 and TRBJ1-5 for the parts outside the CDR3, the full variable domain is EPEVTQTPSHQVTQMGQEVILRCVPISNHLYFYWYRQILGQKVEFLVSFYNNEISEKSEIFDDQFSVERPDGSNFTLKIRSTKLEDSAMYFCASSEAGRADQPQHFGDGTRLSIL.

This clonotype has only a few counts. The chain uses TRBV19 and TRBJ1-1, with D hard to call. This CDR3 has 12 residues. V dropped 10 bases and J dropped 2 bases, with 11 bases sitting between them. Germline V gives CDR1 LNHDA, CDR2 SQIVND (reference sequence). The CDR3 region is CATLAANTEAFF. The CDR3 nucleotides read TGTGCCACACTGGCAGCTAACACTGAAGCTTTCTTT. Full variable domain (outside the CDR3, taken from reference TRBV19 and TRBJ1-1): DGGITQSPKYLFRKEGQNVTLSCEQNLNHDAMYWYRQDPGQGLRLIYYSQIVNDFQKGDIAEGYSVSREKKESFPLTVTSAQKNPTAFYLCATLAANTEAFFGQGTRLTVV.

The chain has TRBV11-2 and TRBJ2-5; 8 bases are shared with TRBD2. Germline loops: CDR1 SGHAT, CDR2 FQNNGV. V was clipped by 5 bases and J by 1 base; unmatched bases: 6. The CDR3 contains 15 residues. CDR3 amino acids: CASSINGGGQETQYF. DNA for the CDR3: TGTGCCAGCAGCATCAACGGGGGGGGCCAAGAGACCCAGTACTTC.

This clonotype has a handful of counts. The chain links TRBV24-1 to TRBJ2-4; 8 bases fit TRBD1. With 2 bases clipped from V and 4 bases from J, the junction kept 3 bases outside the gene matches. CDR1 and CDR2 (germline): KGHDR, SFDVKD. The CDR3 sequence is 15 residues long. CDR3 sequence reads: CATSDSGTGKNIQYF. The CDR3 DNA is TGTGCCACCAGTGATTCCGGGACAGGTAAAAACATTCAGTACTTC.

This clonotype appeared a few times. The V gene is TRBV25-1, the J gene TRBJ1-6, with D possibly being TRBD1 (6 bases). Germline values: CDR1 MGHDK, CDR2 SYGVNS. The CDR3 has 14 residues. V was clipped by 7 bases and J by 8 bases, with 15 bases between them. The CDR3 region is CASTSQGMYSPLHF. Written as DNA, the CDR3 is TGTGCCAGCACCTCTCAGGGGATGTATTCACCCCTCCACTTT.

This clonotype was seen a few times. This chain links TRBV19 with TRBJ1-1; TRBD1 might be the D (5 bases). CDR3 length: 12 amino acids. V dropped 5 bases and J dropped 7 bases, with 11 bases sitting between them. Germline CDR1 and CDR2: LNHDA and SQIVND (reference sequence). In DNA, the CDR3 is TGTGCCAGTAGTGTTACAGGAGGTGAAGCTTTCTTT. It encodes CASSVTGGEAFF.

The chain joins TRBV20-1 to TRBJ1-2; D might be TRBD1 (5 bases). V was cut by 6 bases and J by 1 base, with 21 bases left in between. The CDR3 covers 16 residues. CDR1 and CDR2 (germline): DFQATT, SNEGSKA (reference sequence). This CDR3 is CSADRSEGRGNYGYTF. CDR3 nucleotide sequence: TGCAGTGCAGACCGTAGTGAGGGGAGAGGTAACTATGGCTACACCTTC.

This chain uses TRBV4-1 with TRBJ2-3; TRBD1 is a possible D gene (5 bases). The CDR3 is 18 amino acids. Germline V gives CDR1 MGHRA, CDR2 YSYEKL. V was trimmed by 4 bases and J by 0 bases, leaving 20 bases between them. DNA for the CDR3: TGCGCCAGCAGCCGCCTACCACAGGTACCTTCTAGCACAGATACGCAGTATTTT. Protein product: CASSRLPQVPSSTDTQYF.

Concerning this clonotype: One junction end disagrees with the germline gene, perhaps due to a read error. V usage is TRBV30 and J usage is TRBJ2-3; TRBD1 might be the D (6 bases). CDR1 is GTSNPN, CDR2 SVGIG, per germline (reference sequence). The CDR3 is 13 residues long. CDR3 bases: TGTGCCTGGATTCCCAGGGGCACAGATATGCAGTATTTT. This codes for CAWIPRGTDMQYF.

Of note for this clonotype: Possible read error: a much larger clone is one base away. The V call is TRBV7-9, the J call TRBJ1-6; 7 bases are shared with TRBD1. CDR1 is SEHNR, CDR2 FQNEAQ, per germline (reference sequence). This CDR3 spans 16 amino acids. The ends lost 4 bases at V and 5 bases at J; junction bases unmatched: 8. The CDR3, as DNA: TGTGCCAGCAGCTCTGGTTGGCAGGGGGATAATTCACCCCTCCACTTT. Its translation is CASSSGWQGDNSPLHF. The full variable domain, its missing parts supplied by reference TRBV7-9 and TRBJ1-6, is DTGVSQNPRHKITKRGQNVTFRCDPISEHNRLYWYRQTLGQGPEFLTYFQNEAQLEKSRLLSDRFSAERPKGSFSTLEIQRTEQGDSAMYLCASSSGWQGDNSPLHFGNGTRLTVT.

The chain recombines TRBV27 with TRBJ2-5; TRBD2 agrees at 8 bases. Germline CDR1 is MNHEY and CDR2 is SMNVEV (reference sequence). CDR3 length equals 14 residues. J was trimmed by 5 bases and V by 6 bases; bases with no gene match: 8. CDR3 loop: CASSQNGLAETQYF. The CDR3 region has the DNA TGTGCCAGCAGCCAGAATGGACTAGCTGAGACCCAGTACTTC.

Here the CDR3 reads CSPLTRGGVETQYF. The CDR3 bases are TGCAGCCCTCTTACCAGAGGGGGTGTCGAGACCCAGTACTTC. The chain joins TRBV20-1 to TRBJ2-5; maybe TRBD1 (6 bases). The CDR3 spans 14 residues. CDR1 and CDR2 from the germline V gene are DFQATT and SNEGSKA (reference sequence).

This clonotype has only a few counts. CDR3 in amino acids: CATSDGTSGGLREQYF. DNA of the CDR3: TGTGCCACCAGTGATGGGACTAGCGGGGGCCTCCGGGAGCAGTACTTC. The chain joins TRBV24-1 to TRBJ2-7; 14 positions agree with TRBD2. Germline assignment: CDR1 KGHDR and CDR2 SFDVKD. The CDR3 spans 16 residues. Trimming took 3 bases from V and 7 from J; bases not matched to a gene: 7.

The rearrangement uses TRBV11-3 and TRBJ2-3, with TRBD1 matching 12 bases. There are 17 residues in the CDR3. Trimming removed 1 base from V and 4 bases from J; junction bases left unmatched: 6. Looked up from germline, CDR1 is SGHNT and CDR2 is YENEEA. CDR3 region: CASSLGVGTGGPDTQYF. The DNA for the CDR3 is TGTGCCAGCAGCTTAGGGGTTGGGACAGGGGGCCCAGATACGCAGTATTTT.

The CDR3, as DNA: TGTGCCAGCAGCCTCTGGCGGGGGAGCTCCTACGAGCAGTACTTC. Translation gives CASSLWRGSSYEQYF. The chain links TRBV14 to TRBJ2-7; 7 bases are a match to TRBD2. This CDR3 has 15 residues. Trimming took 4 bases from V and 0 from J; bases not matched to a gene: 6. Germline values: CDR1 SGHDN, CDR2 FVKESK.